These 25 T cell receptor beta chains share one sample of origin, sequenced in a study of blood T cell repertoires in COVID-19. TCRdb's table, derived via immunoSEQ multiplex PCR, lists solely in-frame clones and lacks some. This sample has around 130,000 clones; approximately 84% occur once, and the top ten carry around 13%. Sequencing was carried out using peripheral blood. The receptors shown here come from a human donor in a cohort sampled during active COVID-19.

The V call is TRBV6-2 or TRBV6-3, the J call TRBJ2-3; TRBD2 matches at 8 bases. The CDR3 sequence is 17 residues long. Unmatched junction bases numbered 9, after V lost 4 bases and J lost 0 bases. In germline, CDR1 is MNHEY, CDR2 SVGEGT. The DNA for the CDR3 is TGTGCCAGCAGTTTCCCACTAGCGGTTACTAGCACAGATACGCAGTATTTT. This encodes CASSFPLAVTSTDTQYF.

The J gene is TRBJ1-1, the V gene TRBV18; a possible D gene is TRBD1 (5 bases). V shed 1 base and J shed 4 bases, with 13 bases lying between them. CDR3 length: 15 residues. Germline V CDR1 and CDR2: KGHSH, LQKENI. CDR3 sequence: CASSPLPGEATEAFF. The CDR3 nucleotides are TGTGCCAGCTCACCACTGCCGGGGGAGGCCACTGAAGCTTTCTTT.

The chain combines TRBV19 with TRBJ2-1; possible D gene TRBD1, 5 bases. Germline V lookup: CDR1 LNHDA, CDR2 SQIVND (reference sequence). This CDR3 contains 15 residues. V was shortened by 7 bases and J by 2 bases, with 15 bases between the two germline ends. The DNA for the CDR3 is TGTGCCAGTATCAGTGGGGCAAGGACCTACAATGAGCAGTTCTTC. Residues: CASISGARTYNEQFF.

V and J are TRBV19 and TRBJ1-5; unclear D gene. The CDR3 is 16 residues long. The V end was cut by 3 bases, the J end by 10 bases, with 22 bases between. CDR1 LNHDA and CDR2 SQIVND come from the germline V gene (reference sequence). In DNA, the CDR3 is TGTGCCAGTAGTATCGTTCAGGCGCCTCTGGTTTATCCCCAGCATTTT. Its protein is CASSIVQAPLVYPQHF.

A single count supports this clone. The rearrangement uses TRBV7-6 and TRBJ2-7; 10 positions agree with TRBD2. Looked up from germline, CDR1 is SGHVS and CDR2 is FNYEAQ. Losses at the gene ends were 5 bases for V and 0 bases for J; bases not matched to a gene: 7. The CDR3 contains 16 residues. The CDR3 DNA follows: TGTGCCAGCAGCCAAAGAACTAGCGGGGACTCCTACGAGCAGTACTTC. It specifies CASSQRTSGDSYEQYF.

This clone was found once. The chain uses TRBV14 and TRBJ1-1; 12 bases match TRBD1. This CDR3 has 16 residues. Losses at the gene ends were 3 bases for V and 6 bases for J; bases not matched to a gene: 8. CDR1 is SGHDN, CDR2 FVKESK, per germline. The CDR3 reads CASSHGTGGFEAEAFF. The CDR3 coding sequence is TGTGCCAGCAGCCACGGGACAGGGGGCTTTGAGGCTGAAGCTTTCTTT.

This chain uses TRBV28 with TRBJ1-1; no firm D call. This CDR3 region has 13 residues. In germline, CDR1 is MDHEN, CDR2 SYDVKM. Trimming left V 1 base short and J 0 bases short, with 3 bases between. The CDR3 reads CASSLSVNTEAFF. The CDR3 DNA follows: TGTGCCAGCAGTTTATCCGTGAACACTGAAGCTTTCTTT.

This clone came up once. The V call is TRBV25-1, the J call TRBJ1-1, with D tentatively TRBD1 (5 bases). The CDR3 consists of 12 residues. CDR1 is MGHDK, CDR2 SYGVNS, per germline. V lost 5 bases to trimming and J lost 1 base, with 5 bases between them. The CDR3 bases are TGTGCCAGCAGTCAGGGGAACACTGAAGCTTTCTTT. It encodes CASSQGNTEAFF.

Here the CDR3 DNA reads TGTGCCAGCAGCTTAGCGCCGGGGTTGGCGGGACAGTCTGGAAACACCATATATTTT. Amino acids: CASSLAPGLAGQSGNTIYF. The chain has TRBV7-8 and TRBJ1-3; TRBD1 matches 7 bases. Germline V gives CDR1 SGHVS, CDR2 FQNEAQ. With V trimmed by 0 bases and J by 1 base, 12 bases remained unmatched. The CDR3 is made up of 19 amino acids.

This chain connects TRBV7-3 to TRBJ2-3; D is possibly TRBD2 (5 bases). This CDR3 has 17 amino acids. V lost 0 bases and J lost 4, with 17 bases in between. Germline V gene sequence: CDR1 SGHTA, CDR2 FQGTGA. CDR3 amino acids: CASSLTSASQTPDTQYF. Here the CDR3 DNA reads TGTGCCAGCAGCTTAACGTCGGCTAGCCAAACCCCAGATACGCAGTATTTT.

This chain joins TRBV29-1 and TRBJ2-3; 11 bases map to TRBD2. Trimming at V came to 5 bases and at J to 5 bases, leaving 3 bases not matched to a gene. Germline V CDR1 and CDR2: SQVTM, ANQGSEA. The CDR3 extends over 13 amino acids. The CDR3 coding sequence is TGCAGCGTTAGGCTAGCGGGGGGAGATACGCAGTATTTT. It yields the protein CSVRLAGGDTQYF.

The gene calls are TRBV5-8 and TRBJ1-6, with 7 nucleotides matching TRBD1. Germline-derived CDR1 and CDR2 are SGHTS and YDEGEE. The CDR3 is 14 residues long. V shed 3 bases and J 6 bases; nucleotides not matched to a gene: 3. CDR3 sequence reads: CASSSGQINSPLHF. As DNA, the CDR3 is TGTGCCAGCAGCTCGGGACAGATTAATTCACCCCTCCACTTT.

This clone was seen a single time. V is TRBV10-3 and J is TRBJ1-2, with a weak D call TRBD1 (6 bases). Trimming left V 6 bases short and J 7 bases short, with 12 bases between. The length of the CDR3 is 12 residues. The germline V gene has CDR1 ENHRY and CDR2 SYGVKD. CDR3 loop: CAISSGESGYTF. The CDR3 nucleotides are TGTGCCATCAGCTCAGGGGAAAGTGGCTACACCTTC.

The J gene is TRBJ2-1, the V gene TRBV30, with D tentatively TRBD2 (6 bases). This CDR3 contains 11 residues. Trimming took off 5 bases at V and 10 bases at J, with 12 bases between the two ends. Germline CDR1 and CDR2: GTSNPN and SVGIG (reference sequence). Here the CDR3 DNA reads TGTGCCTGGGCCAATCGGGGGGAGCAGTTCTTC. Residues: CAWANRGEQFF.

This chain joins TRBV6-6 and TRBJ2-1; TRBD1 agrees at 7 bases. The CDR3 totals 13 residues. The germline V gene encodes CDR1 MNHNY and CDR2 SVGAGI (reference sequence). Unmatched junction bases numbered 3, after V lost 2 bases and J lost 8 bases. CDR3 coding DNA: TGTGCCAGCAGTTACCCCCAGGGGGATGAGCAGTTCTTC. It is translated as CASSYPQGDEQFF.

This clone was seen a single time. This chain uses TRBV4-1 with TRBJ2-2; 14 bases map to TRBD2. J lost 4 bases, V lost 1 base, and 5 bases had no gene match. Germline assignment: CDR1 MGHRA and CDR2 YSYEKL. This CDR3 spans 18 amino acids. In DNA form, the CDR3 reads TGCGCCAGCAGCCAAGGGGGACTAGCGGGGGTTGGCACCGGGGAGCTGTTTTTT. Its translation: CASSQGGLAGVGTGELFF.

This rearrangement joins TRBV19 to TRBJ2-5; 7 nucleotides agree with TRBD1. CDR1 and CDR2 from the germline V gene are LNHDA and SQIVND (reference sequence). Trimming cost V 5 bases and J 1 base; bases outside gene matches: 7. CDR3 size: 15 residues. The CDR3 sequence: CASSRRDRLQETQYF. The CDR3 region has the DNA TGTGCCAGTAGTCGAAGGGACAGACTCCAAGAGACCCAGTACTTC.

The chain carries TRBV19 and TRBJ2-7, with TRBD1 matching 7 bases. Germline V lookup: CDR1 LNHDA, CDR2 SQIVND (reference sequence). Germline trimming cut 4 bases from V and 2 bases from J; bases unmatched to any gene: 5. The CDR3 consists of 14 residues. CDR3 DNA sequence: TGTGCCAGTAGTACGCCGGGACAGACCTACGAGCAGTACTTC. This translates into CASSTPGQTYEQYF.

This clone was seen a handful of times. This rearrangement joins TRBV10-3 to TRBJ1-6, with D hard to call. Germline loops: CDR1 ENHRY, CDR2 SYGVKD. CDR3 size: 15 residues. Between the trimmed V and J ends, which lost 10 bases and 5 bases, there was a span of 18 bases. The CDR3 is CATAANGENNSPLHF. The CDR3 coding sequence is TGTGCCACCGCCGCGAATGGGGAGAATAATTCACCCCTCCACTTT.

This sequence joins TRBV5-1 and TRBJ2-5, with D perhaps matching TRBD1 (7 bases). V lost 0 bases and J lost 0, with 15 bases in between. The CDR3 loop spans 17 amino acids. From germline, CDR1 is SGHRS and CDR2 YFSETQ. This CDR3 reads CASSLGQGGSYQETQYF. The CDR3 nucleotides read TGCGCCAGCAGCTTGGGTCAGGGGGGATCGTACCAAGAGACCCAGTACTTC.

In DNA, the CDR3 is TGCAGCGCGGACAGTCTGAACACTGAAGCTTTCTTT. Protein: CSADSLNTEAFF. This chain uses TRBV29-1 with TRBJ1-1; D may be TRBD1 (6 bases). The CDR3 spans 12 residues. Between the trimmed V and J ends, which lost 7 bases and 0 bases, there was a span of 9 bases. The germline gives CDR1 SQVTM, CDR2 ANQGSEA.

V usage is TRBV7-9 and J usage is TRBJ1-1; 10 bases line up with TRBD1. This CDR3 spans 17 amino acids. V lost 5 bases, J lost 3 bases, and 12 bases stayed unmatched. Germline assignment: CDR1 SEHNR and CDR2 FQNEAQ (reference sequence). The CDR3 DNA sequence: TGTGCCAGCAGCCTCGGACAGGGGGAAGGCGTTGACACTGAAGCTTTCTTT. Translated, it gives CASSLGQGEGVDTEAFF.

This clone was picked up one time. The CDR3 spells CASSLGPPGQPAYSNQPQHF. CDR3 DNA sequence: TGTGCCAGCAGTTTAGGGCCCCCGGGACAGCCGGCTTATAGCAATCAGCCCCAGCATTTT. The J gene is TRBJ1-5, the V gene TRBV28; TRBD1 matches 7 bases. Trimming cost V 2 bases and J 0 bases; bases outside gene matches: 16. The V gene's germline CDR1 is MDHEN and CDR2 SYDVKM. The CDR3 is made up of 20 amino acids.

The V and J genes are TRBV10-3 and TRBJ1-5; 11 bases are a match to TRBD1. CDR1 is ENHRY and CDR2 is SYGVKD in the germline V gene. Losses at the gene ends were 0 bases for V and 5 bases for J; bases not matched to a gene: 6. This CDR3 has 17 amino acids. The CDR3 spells CAISESWTGGADQPQHF. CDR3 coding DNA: TGTGCCATCAGTGAGTCCTGGACAGGGGGCGCCGATCAGCCCCAGCATTTT.

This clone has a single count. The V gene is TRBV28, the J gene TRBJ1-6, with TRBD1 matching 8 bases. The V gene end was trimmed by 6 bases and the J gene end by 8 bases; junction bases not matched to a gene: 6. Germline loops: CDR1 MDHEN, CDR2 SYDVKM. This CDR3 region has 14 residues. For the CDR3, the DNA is TGTGCCAGCAGCCTGACAGGGGCGGATTCACCCCTCCACTTT. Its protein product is CASSLTGADSPLHF.